This T cell receptor (beta chain) originates from a study of cytomegalovirus exposure and HLA in healthy donors. The study's findings and limits: In a later analysis, at a false discovery rate of 0.05, approximately 18,000 TCR beta sequences were associated with HLA alleles. TCR beta chain V- and J-gene trimming was linked, in a later analysis, to a missense variant in DCLRE1C. A later analysis by the authors found several of the most significant clusters apparently linked to common viral pathogens.

Regarding this clone: Its target is unknown.

Researchers ran the PCR with 60 Vbeta and 13 Jbeta primers. The authors' processing: An analysis that came later counted some 85 million unique TCR beta chains, around 12 million shared. Measured with immunoSEQ multiplex PCR; TCRdb has only the in-frame clones, and not every one. D and trimming were read from the DNA, whereas the V and J calls and clone size are those reported in that table. Among 200,000 or so clones, 65% to 85% were seen once, and the ten largest hold approximately 0.098%. The V and J ends lost 5 bases and 8 bases, in that order; junction bases with no gene match: 5. Germline CDR1 reads SEHNR; CDR2 reads FQNEAQ (reference sequence). This CDR3 spans 15 amino acids.

Sequencing was done on a sample of PBMCs. The V and J genes are TRBV7-9 and TRBJ2-1; 14 bases line up with TRBD2. The clonotype was recovered from a boy aged 2 to 10 in good health and CMV-seronegative. CDR3 in amino acids: CASSRGTSGGDEQFF. In DNA form, the CDR3 reads TGTGCCAGCAGCCGAGGGACTAGCGGGGGAGATGAGCAGTTCTTC.